This TCR beta chain comes out of a study of blood T cell repertoires in COVID-19. CDR3 size: 14 residues. CDR1 is MNHEY and CDR2 is SVGAGI in the germline V gene. Trimming removed 7 bases from V and 4 bases from J; junction bases left unmatched: 6. In the original analysis: Amplification of reference gene primers provided the estimated nucleated cell counts. TCRdb's table, derived via immunoSEQ multiplex PCR, lists solely in-frame clones and lacks some. That table furnishes V, J and clone size, whereas the DNA furnished D and trimming. The top ten hold approximately 0.96% of the sample, which has 380,000 or so clones, roughly 88% seen once.

V usage is TRBV6-5 and J usage is TRBJ1-4; 7 nucleotides align to TRBD1. The source material was PBMCs or T cells enriched from blood (not recorded which). This receptor was identified in a woman aged 30 to 39 with acute COVID-19. The CDR3 here is CASIRTGLNEKLFF. Written as DNA, the CDR3 is TGTGCCAGCATCAGGACAGGCCTTAATGAAAAACTGTTTTTT.